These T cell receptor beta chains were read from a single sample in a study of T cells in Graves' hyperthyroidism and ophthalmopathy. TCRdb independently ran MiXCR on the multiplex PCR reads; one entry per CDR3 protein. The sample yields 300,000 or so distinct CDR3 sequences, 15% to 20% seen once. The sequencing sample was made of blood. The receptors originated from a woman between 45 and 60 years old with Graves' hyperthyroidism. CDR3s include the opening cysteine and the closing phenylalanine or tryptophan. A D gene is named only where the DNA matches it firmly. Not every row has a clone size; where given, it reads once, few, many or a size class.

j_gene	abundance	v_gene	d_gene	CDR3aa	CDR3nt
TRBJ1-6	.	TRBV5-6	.	CASSPRTENSPLHF	TGTGCCAGCAGCCCCAGGACCGAGAATTCACCCCTCCACTTT
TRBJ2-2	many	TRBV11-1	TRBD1	CASSGPGQGLTGELFF	TGTGCCAGCAGTGGTCCGGGACAGGGCTTGACCGGGGAGCTGTTTTTT
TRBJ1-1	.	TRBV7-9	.	CASTTTGEAFF	TGTGCCAGCACCACTACGGGTGAAGCTTTCTTT
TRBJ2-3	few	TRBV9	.	CASSAPLGNTDTQYF	TGTGCCAGCAGTGCTCCCTTGGGGAACACAGATACGCAGTATTTT
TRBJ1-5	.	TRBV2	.	CASSEEGESNQPQHF	TGTGCCAGCAGTGAAGAGGGGGAAAGCAATCAGCCCCAGCATTTT
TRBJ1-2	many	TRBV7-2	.	CASSLGPQNYGYTF	TGTGCCAGCAGCCTGGGCCCACAAAACTATGGCTACACCTTC
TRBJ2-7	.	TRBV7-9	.	CASSLNPYEQYF	TGTGCCAGCAGCTTAAACCCCTACGAGCAGTACTTC
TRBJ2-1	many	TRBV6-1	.	CASSWQVRTEQFF	TGTGCCAGCAGTTGGCAGGTTCGGACTGAGCAGTTCTTC
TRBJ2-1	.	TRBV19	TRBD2	CASSIRGGVYNEQFF	TGTGCCAGTAGTATACGCGGGGGGGTATACAATGAGCAGTTCTTC
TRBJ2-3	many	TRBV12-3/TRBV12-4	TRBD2	CASSPGTSEADTQYF	TGTGCCAGCAGTCCAGGGACTAGCGAGGCAGATACGCAGTATTTT
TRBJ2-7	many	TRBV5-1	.	CASSLALGAAYEQYF	TGCGCCAGCAGCTTGGCTCTGGGGGCAGCCTACGAGCAGTACTTC
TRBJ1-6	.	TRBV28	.	CASSLEGTNSPLHF	TGTGCCAGCAGTTTAGAGGGTACCAATTCACCCCTCCACTTT
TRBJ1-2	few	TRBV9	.	CASSVAGGSYGYTF	TGTGCCAGCAGCGTAGCTGGGGGTAGCTATGGCTACACCTTC
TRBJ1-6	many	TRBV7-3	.	CASRVGPVRTPLHF	TGTGCCAGCAGGGTCGGGCCGGTGAGGACACCCCTCCACTTT
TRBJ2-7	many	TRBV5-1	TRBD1	CASSQGQVLYEQYF	TGCGCCAGCAGCCAGGGACAGGTATTGTACGAGCAGTACTTC
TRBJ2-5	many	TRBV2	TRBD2	CASTGDSGSRRETQYF	TGTGCCAGCACAGGGGATAGCGGGAGTCGGCGGGAGACCCAGTACTTC
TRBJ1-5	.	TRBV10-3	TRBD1	CAISQGDSNQPQHF	TGTGCCATCAGTCAGGGGGATAGCAATCAGCCCCAGCATTTT
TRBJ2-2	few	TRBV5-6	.	CASSPRGVTGELFF	TGTGCCAGCAGCCCCAGGGGGGTGACCGGGGAGCTGTTTTTT
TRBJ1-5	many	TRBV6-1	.	CASRAFGRTANQPQHF	TGTGCCAGCAGAGCTTTCGGCAGGACAGCCAATCAGCCCCAGCATTTT
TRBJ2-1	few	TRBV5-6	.	CASSLRGARSSEQFF	TGTGCCAGCAGCTTGAGGGGGGCGCGATCAAGTGAGCAGTTCTTC
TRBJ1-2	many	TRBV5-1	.	CASRTLQGVYGYTF	TGCGCCAGCCGAACCTTACAGGGAGTCTATGGCTACACCTTC
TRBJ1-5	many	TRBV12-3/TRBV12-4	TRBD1	CASSVTGAPNQPQHF	TGTGCCAGCAGCGTAACAGGGGCCCCTAATCAGCCCCAGCATTTT
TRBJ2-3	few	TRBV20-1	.	CSARVLLSSTDTQYF	TGCAGTGCTAGAGTACTCCTTTCTAGCACAGATACGCAGTATTTT
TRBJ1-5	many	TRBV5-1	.	CASSSDPNSNQPQHF	TGCGCCAGCAGCTCCGACCCAAATAGCAATCAGCCCCAGCATTTT
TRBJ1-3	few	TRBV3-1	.	CASSQDVGTIYF	TGTGCCAGCAGCCAAGACGTGGGCACCATATATTTT
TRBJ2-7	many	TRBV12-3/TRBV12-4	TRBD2	CASSFRTSGQPYEQYF	TGTGCCAGCAGTTTTAGGACTAGCGGGCAGCCCTACGAGCAGTACTTC
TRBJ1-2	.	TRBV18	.	CASSPQGAEGYGYTF	TGTGCCAGCTCACCACAGGGCGCCGAGGGCTATGGCTACACCTTC
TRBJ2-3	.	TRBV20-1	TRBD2	CSAQRWLAGGVTDTQYF	TGCAGTGCACAGAGGTGGCTAGCGGGAGGGGTCACAGATACGCAGTATTTT
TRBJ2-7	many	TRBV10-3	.	CAISEFTRPDEQYF	TGTGCCATCAGTGAGTTTACCCGCCCTGACGAGCAGTACTTC
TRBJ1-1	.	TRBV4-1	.	CASSARGSNTEAFF	TGCGCCAGCAGCGCCAGGGGCTCCAACACTGAAGCTTTCTTT
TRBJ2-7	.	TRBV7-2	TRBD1	CASSLVRDRNYEQYF	TGTGCCAGCAGCTTAGTAAGGGACAGGAACTACGAGCAGTACTTC
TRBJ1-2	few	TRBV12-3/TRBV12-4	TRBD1	CASSLFRGRGGYTF	TGTGCCAGCAGTTTGTTCAGGGGGCGCGGTGGCTACACCTTC
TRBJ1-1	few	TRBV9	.	CASSLDLGPFTEAFF	TGTGCCAGCAGCCTCGATTTGGGACCTTTCACTGAAGCTTTCTTT
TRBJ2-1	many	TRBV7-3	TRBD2	CASSLSLAGGDEQFF	TGTGCCAGCAGCTTATCGCTAGCGGGGGGGGATGAGCAGTTCTTC
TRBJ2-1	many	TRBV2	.	CASGGGPGEQFF	TGTGCCAGCGGGGGGGGGCCCGGCGAGCAGTTCTTC
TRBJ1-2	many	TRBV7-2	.	CASSFDSSDYGYTF	TGTGCCAGCAGCTTCGACAGTTCTGACTATGGCTACACCTTC
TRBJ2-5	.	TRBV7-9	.	CASSLSLAGQETQYF	TGTGCCAGCAGCTTATCACTAGCTGGCCAAGAGACCCAGTACTTC
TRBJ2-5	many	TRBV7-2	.	CASSLEARQTQYF	TGTGCCAGCAGCTTAGAAGCTAGACAGACCCAGTACTTC
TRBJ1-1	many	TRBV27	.	CASSLSGAGDHEAFF	TGTGCCAGCAGTTTATCGGGGGCAGGGGACCATGAAGCTTTCTTT
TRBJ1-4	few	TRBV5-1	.	CASSLGVEEKLFF	TGCGCCAGCAGCTTGGGTGTTGAGGAAAAACTGTTTTTT
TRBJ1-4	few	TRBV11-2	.	CASSLPGMYEKLFF	TGTGCCAGCAGCTTACCAGGGATGTATGAAAAACTGTTTTTT
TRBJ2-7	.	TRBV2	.	CASSASFGCDVKQYF	TGTGCCAGCAGTGCCTCATTCGGGTGTGACGTGAAGCAGTACTTC
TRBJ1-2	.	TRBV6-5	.	CASSYGRGYGYTF	TGTGCCAGCAGTTATGGACGGGGCTATGGCTACACCTTC
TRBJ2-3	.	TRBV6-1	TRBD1	CASSELQGSTDTQYF	TGTGCCAGCAGTGAACTACAGGGGAGCACAGATACGCAGTATTTT
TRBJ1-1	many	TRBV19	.	CASSIGGGTEAFF	TGTGCCAGTAGTATCGGAGGGGGCACTGAAGCTTTCTTT
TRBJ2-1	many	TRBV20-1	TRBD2	CSARLAAFNEQFF	TGCAGTGCTAGGCTAGCGGCGTTCAATGAGCAGTTCTTC
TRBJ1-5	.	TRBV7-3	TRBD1	CASSPEDRDSNQPQHF	TGTGCCAGCAGCCCCGAGGACAGGGATAGCAATCAGCCCCAGCATTTT
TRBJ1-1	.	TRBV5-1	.	CASRDDGLNTEAFF	TGCGCCAGCAGAGATGACGGGTTGAACACTGAAGCTTTCTTT
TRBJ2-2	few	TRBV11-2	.	CASNGQRWTANTGELFF	TGTGCCAGCAATGGACAGAGGTGGACTGCGAACACCGGGGAGCTGTTTTTT
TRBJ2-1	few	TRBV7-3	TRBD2	CASSLRPSGYNEQFF	TGTGCCAGCAGCTTAAGGCCTAGCGGATACAATGAGCAGTTCTTC
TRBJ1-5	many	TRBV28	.	CASSFQPWPQHF	TGTGCCAGCAGTTTCCAACCGTGGCCCCAGCATTTT